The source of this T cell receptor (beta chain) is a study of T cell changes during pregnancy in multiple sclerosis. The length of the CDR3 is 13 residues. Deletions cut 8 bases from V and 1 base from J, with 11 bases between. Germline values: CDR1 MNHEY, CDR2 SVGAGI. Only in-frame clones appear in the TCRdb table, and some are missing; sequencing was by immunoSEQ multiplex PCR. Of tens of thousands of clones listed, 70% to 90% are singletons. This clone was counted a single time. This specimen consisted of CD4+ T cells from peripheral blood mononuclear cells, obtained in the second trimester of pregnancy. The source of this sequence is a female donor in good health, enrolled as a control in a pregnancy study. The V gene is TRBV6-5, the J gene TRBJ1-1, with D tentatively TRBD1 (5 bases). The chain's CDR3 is CASYGHPNTEAFF. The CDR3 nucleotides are TGTGCCAGCTACGGACACCCGAACACTGAAGCTTTCTTT.